The 25 T cell receptor beta chains reported below all come from one sample, sequenced in a study of blood T cell repertoires in COVID-19 (dated by TCRdb to about 2020). The protocol used for the library was the immunoSEQ multiplex PCR assay. The clones in this table, taken by TCRdb from immuneACCESS, are in-frame only. Not every clone is retained; where verified, under half of the shortfall comes from an unresolved V gene, and the cause of the rest is unknown. In all, the sample holds 60,000 to 70,000 clones, and 86% of those were seen once. 16% of the sample goes to the ten largest clones. The sequenced sample was peripheral blood. These receptors came from a man aged 35 to 55 with COVID-19, enrolled during active disease.

The V and J genes are TRBV11-1 and TRBJ2-5; D uncertain. The CDR3 is made up of 14 amino acids. Germline V gene sequence: CDR1 SGHAT, CDR2 FQDESV (reference sequence). The ends were cut back, 2 bases at V and 2 bases at J, with 9 bases in the middle. CDR3 protein: CASSLYTSQETQYF. The CDR3 region has the DNA TGTGCCAGCAGCTTATACACCTCACAAGAGACCCAGTACTTC.

The chain employs TRBV6-5 and TRBJ2-2, with 7 bases that match TRBD2. The CDR3 totals 13 residues. V lost 11 bases, J lost 1 base, and 4 bases stayed unmatched. Germline values: CDR1 MNHEY, CDR2 SVGAGI. The CDR3 loop reads CAGGGLNTGELFF. The DNA for the CDR3 is TGTGCCGGCGGGGGATTGAACACCGGGGAGCTGTTTTTT.

The V and J genes are TRBV27 and TRBJ1-1; D is uncertain. Germline V gives CDR1 MNHEY, CDR2 SMNVEV (reference sequence). The CDR3 has 13 amino acids. The germline V and J ends were trimmed by 1 base and 1 base, with 4 bases remaining between them. Written as DNA, the CDR3 is TGTGCCAGCAGTTTATTTCAGAACACTGAAGCTTTCTTT. Its translation: CASSLFQNTEAFF.

The rearrangement uses TRBV11-1 and TRBJ2-3, with 7 bases aligning to TRBD2. In germline, CDR1 is SGHAT, CDR2 FQDESV (reference sequence). This CDR3 region has 15 residues. The V and J ends lost 5 bases and 14 bases, in that order; junction bases with no gene match: 19. The CDR3: CASSLTAGTTSQVYF. In nucleotides, the CDR3 is TGTGCCAGCAGCCTCACCGCCGGGACTACATCCCAGGTGTATTTT.

The chain uses TRBV6-5 and TRBJ2-1; maybe TRBD2 (5 bases). V gave up 5 bases and J gave up 4 bases, with 15 bases separating them. The CDR3 contains 15 residues. The germline CDR1 and CDR2 sequences are MNHEY and SVGAGI. CDR3 DNA: TGTGCCAGCAGTAAAAGCACCCCGGGGTACAATGAGCAGTTCTTC. Residues: CASSKSTPGYNEQFF.

This clone was observed a handful of times. V and J are TRBV4-1 and TRBJ2-7; 7 bases are shared with TRBD1. Germline CDR1 is MGHRA and CDR2 is YSYEKL. The CDR3 is 15 amino acids. V lost 3 bases to trimming and J lost 4 bases; unmatched junction nucleotides: 9. The CDR3 nucleotides are TGCGCCAGCAGCCAGGCCGGGACAGCGGATTACGAGCAGTACTTC. It yields the protein CASSQAGTADYEQYF.

The chain recombines TRBV11-2 with TRBJ2-1; tentatively, D is TRBD1 (6 bases). The ends were cut back, 3 bases at V and 6 bases at J, with 9 bases in the middle. Germline loops: CDR1 SGHAT, CDR2 FQNNGV. The CDR3 length is 13 residues. This chain's CDR3 is CASSFTGSNEQFF. The CDR3 DNA sequence: TGTGCCAGCAGCTTTACAGGGTCCAATGAGCAGTTCTTC.

V and J are TRBV4-2 and TRBJ2-1; 12 nucleotides align to TRBD2. This CDR3 comprises 16 residues. The J segment lost 8 bases and the V segment lost 0 bases, leaving 5 bases of the junction unmatched. CDR1 LGHNA and CDR2 YNFKEQ come from the germline V gene. For the CDR3, the DNA is TGTGCCAGCAGCCAAGAAACACTAGCGGGGGGAGATGAGCAGTTCTTC. Encoded protein: CASSQETLAGGDEQFF.

This clone was detected only a few times. The J gene is TRBJ1-5, the V gene TRBV19; 10 positions match TRBD1. V lost 3 bases, J lost 5 bases, and 4 bases stayed unmatched. The CDR3 is 15 residues long. CDR1 and CDR2 (germline): LNHDA, SQIVND (reference sequence). The CDR3 coding sequence is TGTGCCAGTAGTATCCCGGGACAGGGGTATCAGCCCCAGCATTTT. It yields the protein CASSIPGQGYQPQHF.

J is TRBJ2-7 and V is TRBV10-3; tentative D call: TRBD1 (6 bases). This CDR3 has 14 residues. The V end was cut by 0 bases, the J end by 2 bases, with 8 bases between. Germline CDR1 reads ENHRY; CDR2 reads SYGVKD. CDR3 amino acids: CAISESQGTYEQYF. For the CDR3, the DNA is TGTGCCATCAGTGAGTCTCAGGGGACCTACGAGCAGTACTTC.

V gene TRBV5-1 combines with J gene TRBJ1-2, with 10 bases that match TRBD1. CDR3 size: 14 residues. CDR1 SGHRS and CDR2 YFSETQ come from the germline V gene. The junction had 7 bases not matched to a gene; V was cut back by 5 bases and J by 6 bases. CDR3 nucleotide sequence: TGCGCCAGCAGGGGAGGACAGGGGGTCGATGGCTACACCTTC. Translated, it gives CASRGGQGVDGYTF.

The CDR3 is CASQGSSYEQYF. As DNA, the CDR3 is TGTGCCAGCCAGGGTAGCTCCTACGAGCAGTACTTC. V is TRBV6-5 and J is TRBJ2-7, with a weak D call TRBD1 (5 bases). The CDR3 length is 12 residues. Germline lookup yields CDR1 MNHEY and CDR2 SVGAGI. V was trimmed by 8 bases and J by 0 bases, leaving 8 bases between them.

The rearrangement links TRBV9 to TRBJ2-7; D is possibly TRBD2 (6 bases). Germline V CDR1 and CDR2: SGDLS, YYNGEE. The CDR3 sequence is 14 residues long. The germline V and J ends were trimmed by 4 bases and 7 bases, with 18 bases remaining between them. The CDR3 sequence is CASSPSRGGMEQYF. In nucleotides, the CDR3 is TGTGCCAGCAGCCCTTCGCGGGGCGGAATGGAGCAGTACTTC.

V and J are TRBV11-2 and TRBJ2-4, with a weak D call TRBD1 (6 bases). This CDR3 is built from 13 residues. Trimming shortened V by 0 bases and J by 9 bases, and 9 bases separated the two germline ends. Germline values: CDR1 SGHAT, CDR2 FQNNGV. The CDR3 sequence is CASSLEGAGIQYF. The CDR3 nucleotides are TGTGCCAGCAGCTTAGAGGGGGCCGGCATTCAGTACTTC.

The CDR3 DNA reads as TGTGCCAGCAGTCCTAGCGGGGGGGGACAAGATGAGCAGTTCTTC. It yields the protein CASSPSGGGQDEQFF. V gene TRBV6-5 combines with J gene TRBJ2-1; 12 bases are a match to TRBD2. The CDR3 sequence is 15 residues long. V lost 5 bases to trimming and J lost 8 bases; unmatched junction nucleotides: 7. Germline values: CDR1 MNHEY, CDR2 SVGAGI.

This clone was recorded a few times. V gene TRBV9 combines with J gene TRBJ2-2, with unresolved D. Trimming left V 0 bases short and J 8 bases short, with 5 bases between. Looked up from germline, CDR1 is SGDLS and CDR2 is YYNGEE. The CDR3 length is 12 residues. CDR3 nucleotides: TGTGCCAGCAGCGTAGACGGTGGGGAGCTGTTTTTT. Translated: CASSVDGGELFF.

The rearrangement joins TRBV5-1 to TRBJ2-1, with 11 bases identical to TRBD1. In germline, CDR1 is SGHRS, CDR2 YFSETQ. The CDR3 consists of 15 residues. The V and J ends lost 4 bases and 9 bases, in that order; junction bases with no gene match: 9. CDR3 nucleotides: TGCGCCAGCAGCAGGACAGGGGGCGAATCAGTTGAGCAGTTCTTC. As protein: CASSRTGGESVEQFF.

This chain links TRBV2 with TRBJ2-1, with TRBD1 as a possible D gene (7 bases). Germline loops: CDR1 SNHLY, CDR2 FYNNEI. V was shortened by 4 bases and J by 6 bases, with 19 bases between the two germline ends. The CDR3 loop spans 16 amino acids. Written as DNA, the CDR3 is TGTGCCAGCAGTGTGGAGGGGGCCAGATTCGGCAATGAGCAGTTCTTC. Translated: CASSVEGARFGNEQFF. The full variable domain, in which reference TRBV2 and TRBJ2-1 provide the parts outside the CDR3, is EPEVTQTPSHQVTQMGQEVILRCVPISNHLYFYWYRQILGQKVEFLVSFYNNEISEKSEIFDDQFSVERPDGSNFTLKIRSTKLEDSAMYFCASSVEGARFGNEQFFGPGTRLTVL.

V gene TRBV2 combines with J gene TRBJ2-3, with 7 bases identical to TRBD2. Germline V gene lookup returns CDR1 SNHLY and CDR2 FYNNEI. The CDR3 consists of 14 residues. The ends lost 7 bases at V and 3 bases at J; junction bases unmatched: 7. The CDR3 loop is CASNRLAGTDTQYF. The CDR3 DNA follows: TGTGCCAGCAACCGACTAGCAGGGACAGATACGCAGTATTTT.

The rearrangement links TRBV4-1 to TRBJ2-7, with TRBD1 identical over 8 bases. V shed 0 bases and J 1 base; nucleotides not matched to a gene: 8. In germline, CDR1 is MGHRA, CDR2 YSYEKL. The CDR3 is made up of 17 amino acids. The CDR3 bases are TGCGCCAGCAGCCAAGAGGTGGACAGGGCCTCTTCCTACGAGCAGTACTTC. This sequence encodes CASSQEVDRASSYEQYF.

The CDR3, as DNA: TGTGCCAGCAGCCTGACAGGGGGGGACACTGAAGCTTTCTTT. Residues: CASSLTGGDTEAFF. V and J are TRBV2 and TRBJ1-1, with 9 bases lining up with TRBD1. Germline CDR1 and CDR2: SNHLY and FYNNEI. V was clipped by 6 bases and J by 3 bases; unmatched bases: 5. The CDR3 length is 14 residues.

V is TRBV2 and J is TRBJ2-7, with D possibly being TRBD1 (5 bases). The CDR3 runs 13 residues. Per germline, CDR1 SNHLY and CDR2 FYNNEI. The ends were cut back, 8 bases at V and 12 bases at J, with 23 bases in the middle. CDR3 nucleotides: TGTGCCAGCCTCAGGGCGGAAGGAGAGCATCGGTACTTC. Amino acid sequence: CASLRAEGEHRYF. Full variable domain (outside the CDR3, taken from reference TRBV2 and TRBJ2-7): EPEVTQTPSHQVTQMGQEVILRCVPISNHLYFYWYRQILGQKVEFLVSFYNNEISEKSEIFDDQFSVERPDGSNFTLKIRSTKLEDSAMYFCASLRAEGEHRYFGPGTRLTVT.

The chain joins TRBV10-3 to TRBJ2-6; 7 bases agree with TRBD2. CDR3 length: 16 residues. The V segment lost 2 bases and the J segment 2 bases; nucleotides outside the gene matches: 3. The germline gives CDR1 ENHRY, CDR2 SYGVKD. CDR3 DNA sequence: TGTGCCATCAGTGAGGGGGGGGTAACTGGGGCCAACGTCCTGACTTTC. Its translation: CAISEGGVTGANVLTF.

The V call is TRBV5-4, the J call TRBJ2-3, with D hard to call. V lost 0 bases and J 5 bases, leaving 7 bases between the germline ends. CDR1 SGHNT and CDR2 YYREEE come from the germline V gene (reference sequence). The CDR3 loop spans 13 amino acids. DNA of the CDR3: TGTGCCAGCAGCTTGGCCTCGGTAGATACGCAGTATTTT. Its translation: CASSLASVDTQYF.

The CDR3 region has the DNA TGCAGTGCTAGTTCACCGGACAGGGGCTATGGCTACACCTTC. It encodes CSASSPDRGYGYTF. The rearrangement links TRBV20-1 to TRBJ1-2; TRBD1 aligns across 9 bases. The CDR3 has 14 amino acids. CDR1 is DFQATT, CDR2 SNEGSKA, per germline (reference sequence). V was pared by 3 bases and J by 4 bases, with 6 bases of the junction left unmatched.